This T cell receptor beta chain was identified during a study of cytomegalovirus exposure and HLA in healthy donors. Study-wide findings and caveats: Reports indicated that the classifier achieved high specificity and sensitivity in diagnosing cytomegalovirus status. Presence/absence analyses rested on an assumption that sequencing depth was roughly uniform across donors.

A remark on this clone: What it recognizes is unknown.

The CDR3 has 13 residues. The V end lost 5 bases, the J end lost 1 base, and 9 bases lay between the germline ends. The germline V gene has CDR1 SGHVS and CDR2 FNYEAQ. It was with 60 Vbeta and 13 Jbeta primers that the PCR ran. How the authors handled the data: A later analysis tallied 87 million or so unique TCR beta chains, 10 million to 12 million of them shared. Only in-frame clones appear in the TCRdb table, and some are missing; sequencing was by immunoSEQ multiplex PCR. Clone size and the V and J calls come from that table; the DNA yielded D and trimming. Its table records some 33,000 clones. Source material: PBMCs. V and J are TRBV7-6 and TRBJ2-7; D gene unclear. The clonotype comes from a female donor in good health and CMV-seronegative. The CDR3 reads CASSPHQSYEQYF. The DNA for the CDR3 is TGTGCCAGCAGCCCCCATCAGTCCTACGAGCAGTACTTC.